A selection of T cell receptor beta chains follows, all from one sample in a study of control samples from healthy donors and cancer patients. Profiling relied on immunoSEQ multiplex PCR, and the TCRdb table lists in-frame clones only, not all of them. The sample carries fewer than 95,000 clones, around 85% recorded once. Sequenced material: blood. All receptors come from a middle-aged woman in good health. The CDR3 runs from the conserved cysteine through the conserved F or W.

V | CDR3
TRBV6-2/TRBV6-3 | CASSPWGLPDTGDTQYF
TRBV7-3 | CASSLRQGENEQFF
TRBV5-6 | CASSSITRQFHYGYTF
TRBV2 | CASSRDSQETQYF
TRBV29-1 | CSAGGGTEAFF
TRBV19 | CASSRGSGEEAQYF
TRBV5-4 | CASSILAGGANEQFF
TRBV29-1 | CSVCKDRVNSPLHF
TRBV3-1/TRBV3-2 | CASSQGGLAGGVDNEQFF
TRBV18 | CASSPPAGGNTEAFF
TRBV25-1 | CASSGTGSGEQYF
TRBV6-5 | CASTTGTGEKLFF
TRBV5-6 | CASSLAVDRGKGSNQPQHF
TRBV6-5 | CASSAGVVGGYTF
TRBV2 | CAIQPGDYEQYF
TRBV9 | CASSVGTTDTQYF
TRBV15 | CATSRDFRDRDEQYF
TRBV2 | CASRSGPSGNTIYF
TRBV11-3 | CASSPGTSPIGSYNSPLHF
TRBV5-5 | CASSLAIGGAENAFF
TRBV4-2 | CASTRGSGASGNTIYF
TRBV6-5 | CASSYMAGGTEAFF
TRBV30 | CACQPWDRKNEKLFF
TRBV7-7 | CASSLKGLAFPYEQYF